This T cell receptor beta chain was identified in a study of cytomegalovirus exposure and HLA in healthy donors. Whole-study results and caveats: Rare sequences made up most TCRs, while some public TCRs were found in many donors.

This CDR3 is 16 amino acids long. CDR1 and CDR2 (germline): SGHVS, FNYEAQ. V was trimmed by 1 base and J by 0 bases, leaving 10 bases between them. About this clone: Antigen specificity is unknown.

Sequenced by immunoSEQ multiplex PCR; TCRdb stores in-frame clones only, minus some. This table has approximately 270,000 clones, 80% to 90% appearing once. What was sequenced was PBMCs. The source of this sequence is a woman aged 18-30 years in good health and CMV-seronegative. V usage is TRBV7-6 and J usage is TRBJ1-5, with a possible D match to TRBD1 (6 bases). DNA of the CDR3: TGTGCCAGCAGCTTAGAACAGGGCCTTAGCAATCAGCCCCAGCATTTT. Translation: CASSLEQGLSNQPQHF.